The 28 T cell receptor beta chains below come from one sample, sequenced in a study of blood T cell repertoires in COVID-19. Sequenced by immunoSEQ multiplex PCR; TCRdb stores in-frame clones only, minus some. The sample records tens of thousands of clones, 75% to 90% being singletons. Sequences were obtained from peripheral blood. These receptors all come from a woman aged 55-70 years with COVID-19, enrolled during active disease.

J is TRBJ1-1 and V is TRBV7-9; D gene uncertain. The V end lost 2 bases, the J end lost 8 bases, and 9 bases lay between the germline ends. The CDR3 runs 12 residues. Germline loops: CDR1 SEHNR, CDR2 FQNEAQ (reference sequence). The CDR3 DNA reads as TGTGCCAGCAGCTTACGTAGCGTAGAAGCTTTCTTT. Its translation: CASSLRSVEAFF. Filled out from reference TRBV7-9 and TRBJ1-1, the complete variable domain reads DTGVSQNPRHKITKRGQNVTFRCDPISEHNRLYWYRQTLGQGPEFLTYFQNEAQLEKSRLLSDRFSAERPKGSFSTLEIQRTEQGDSAMYLCASSLRSVEAFFGQGTRLTVV.

The V gene is TRBV6-5, the J gene TRBJ2-1; 13 bases are a match to TRBD2. CDR3 length: 15 amino acids. Germline loops: CDR1 MNHEY, CDR2 SVGAGI. With 2 bases clipped from V and 9 bases from J, the junction kept 4 bases outside the gene matches. The CDR3 DNA reads as TGTGCCAGCAGTTACGAACTAGCGGGAGGGGGTGAGCAGTTCTTC. Translated: CASSYELAGGGEQFF.

The V gene is TRBV7-2, the J gene TRBJ1-1; TRBD1 matches 7 bases. CDR3 size: 14 residues. Germline CDR1 SGHTA, CDR2 FQGNSA. V trimming: 5 bases; J trimming: 5 bases; junction bases outside the gene matches: 8. The CDR3 DNA sequence: TGTGCCAGCAGCCCCACAGGGGATCCGACTGAAGCTTTCTTT. Protein sequence: CASSPTGDPTEAFF.

The chain carries TRBV6-2 or TRBV6-3 and TRBJ2-3; 13 bases are shared with TRBD2. V trimming: 4 bases; J trimming: 2 bases; junction bases outside the gene matches: 3. CDR1 and CDR2 from the germline V gene are MNHEY and SVGEGT. The CDR3 sequence is 16 residues long. The CDR3 spells CASSSGLAGVTDTQYF. DNA for the CDR3: TGTGCCAGCAGTTCCGGACTAGCGGGAGTCACAGATACGCAGTATTTT.

The rearrangement uses TRBV27 and TRBJ2-3; 8 nucleotides match TRBD1. Germline CDR1 reads MNHEY; CDR2 reads SMNVEV (reference sequence). Trimming at V came to 5 bases and at J to 2 bases, leaving 3 bases not matched to a gene. This CDR3 contains 14 residues. Here the CDR3 reads CASSPGQDTDTQYF. DNA of the CDR3: TGTGCCAGCAGTCCGGGACAGGACACAGATACGCAGTATTTT.

This chain joins TRBV28 and TRBJ2-2; 13 bases are shared with TRBD2. CDR3 length: 18 residues. Trimming took 6 bases from V and 4 from J; bases not matched to a gene: 11. The germline gives CDR1 MDHEN, CDR2 SYDVKM. The CDR3 region is CASSLSGLAGEGTGELFF. Written as DNA, the CDR3 is TGTGCCAGCAGCCTCTCCGGACTAGCGGGAGAGGGCACCGGGGAGCTGTTTTTT.

This clone was seen only once. The V call is TRBV6-2 or TRBV6-3, the J call TRBJ1-1; 8 bases map to TRBD1. Germline values: CDR1 MNHEY, CDR2 SVGEGT. There are 18 residues in the CDR3. V was clipped by 5 bases and J by 1 base; unmatched bases: 15. CDR3 bases: TGTGCCAGCAGTGATACAGGGGGGATCACTGGCTCGAACACTGAAGCTTTCTTT. Encoded protein: CASSDTGGITGSNTEAFF.

The chain recombines TRBV24-1 with TRBJ2-1; 9 nucleotides align to TRBD1. The germline V gene encodes CDR1 KGHDR and CDR2 SFDVKD. The J segment lost 5 bases and the V segment lost 9 bases, leaving 7 bases of the junction unmatched. The CDR3 contains 14 residues. CDR3 nucleotides: TGTGCCACCTCTCCGGGACAGGGTAACAATGAGCAGTTCTTC. It specifies CATSPGQGNNEQFF.

The J gene is TRBJ1-2, the V gene TRBV30, with 7 bases matching TRBD1. CDR1 is GTSNPN and CDR2 is SVGIG in the germline V gene (reference sequence). This CDR3 has 17 amino acids. V lost 0 bases and J lost 0; bases outside the gene matches: 10. CDR3 region: CAWSVFARGSSNYGYTF. As DNA, the CDR3 is TGTGCCTGGAGTGTATTCGCCAGGGGGTCCTCTAACTATGGCTACACCTTC.

This clone occurred once. V gene TRBV5-1 combines with J gene TRBJ2-2; the D gene is possibly TRBD1 (6 bases). Germline V gene sequence: CDR1 SGHRS, CDR2 YFSETQ. The CDR3 runs to 14 residues. The V end was cut by 0 bases, the J end by 3 bases, with 6 bases between. The CDR3 coding sequence is TGCGCCAGCAGCTTGGGACAGGACACCGGGGAGCTGTTTTTT. Its translation: CASSLGQDTGELFF.

The chain uses TRBV6-1 and TRBJ2-7, with 8 positions matching TRBD1. The CDR3 is 17 residues long. V shed 4 bases, J shed 0 bases, and the junction held 11 bases outside the gene matches. Germline CDR1 reads MNHNS; CDR2 reads SASEGT. In nucleotides, the CDR3 is TGTGCCAGCAGTGTTCGGCAGGGGGCCTGGTTCTCCTACGAGCAGTACTTC. Protein: CASSVRQGAWFSYEQYF.

The rearrangement links TRBV29-1 to TRBJ2-3; D not certain. CDR3 length equals 11 residues. Germline loops: CDR1 SQVTM, CDR2 ANQGSEA. Trimming cost V 5 bases and J 6 bases, with 9 bases left between them. CDR3 sequence (DNA): TGCAGCGTTTCCATTTTGGATACGCAGTATTTT. Translation: CSVSILDTQYF.

The chain uses TRBV7-2 and TRBJ2-7; no firm D call. V was clipped by 2 bases and J by 6 bases, with 14 bases between them. In germline, CDR1 is SGHTA, CDR2 FQGNSA. There are 14 residues in the CDR3. The CDR3 nucleotides read TGTGCCAGCAGCTTATTTCAAGCCACGTCCGAGCAGTACTTC. It encodes CASSLFQATSEQYF. The entire variable domain, with the rest obtained from reference TRBV7-2 and TRBJ2-7, is as follows: GAGVSQSPSNKVTEKGKDVELRCDPISGHTALYWYRQSLGQGLEFLIYFQGNSAPDKSGLPSDRFSAERTGGSVSTLTIQRTQQEDSAVYLCASSLFQATSEQYFGPGTRLTVT.

This chain uses TRBV6-5 with TRBJ2-7; perhaps TRBD2 as D (5 bases). Germline V lookup: CDR1 MNHEY, CDR2 SVGAGI. V was shortened by 7 bases and J by 0 bases, with 13 bases between the two germline ends. This CDR3 contains 14 residues. The CDR3, as DNA: TGTGCCAGCAAGGTGGTGGAGGCCTCCTACGAGCAGTACTTC. This gives the protein CASKVVEASYEQYF.

The chain combines TRBV7-9 with TRBJ1-1; no reliable D call. This CDR3 is built from 13 residues. Trimming removed 3 bases from V and 11 bases from J, with 16 bases in between. Looked up from germline, CDR1 is SEHNR and CDR2 is FQNEAQ (reference sequence). The CDR3 DNA reads as TGTGCCAGCAGCTTTGACATCAAATATCGGGCTTTCTTT. Its protein is CASSFDIKYRAFF.

This chain uses TRBV4-3 with TRBJ2-1; possible D gene TRBD2, 5 bases. The germline gives CDR1 LGHNA, CDR2 YSLEER. The V gene lost 0 bases and the J gene lost 3 bases, with 9 bases spanning the gap. The CDR3 contains 15 residues. CDR3 protein: CASSQENSGYNEQFF. As DNA, the CDR3 is TGCGCCAGCAGCCAAGAAAACAGCGGCTACAATGAGCAGTTCTTC.

The rearrangement uses TRBV7-8 and TRBJ2-2; possibly TRBD2 for D (6 bases). Trimming pared 5 bases from V and 7 bases from J, leaving 11 bases between. Germline CDR1 and CDR2: SGHVS and FQNEAQ. The CDR3 loop spans 13 amino acids. The CDR3 here is CASSTQGGGELFF. DNA for the CDR3: TGTGCCAGCAGCACCCAGGGAGGCGGGGAGCTGTTTTTT.

The chain has TRBV7-7 and TRBJ2-1; D call uncertain. CDR3 length: 14 residues. CDR1 and CDR2 from the germline V gene are SSHAT and FNYEAQ (reference sequence). V was pared by 5 bases and J by 9 bases, with 17 bases between. The CDR3 here is CASSPGTVYGEQFF. CDR3 DNA: TGTGCCAGCAGCCCAGGCACCGTATACGGTGAGCAGTTCTTC.

This chain joins TRBV6-5 and TRBJ1-5, with unresolved D. V was shortened by 6 bases and J by 5 bases, with 11 bases between the two germline ends. CDR1 and CDR2 (germline): MNHEY, SVGAGI. The CDR3 sequence is 13 residues long. CDR3 sequence (DNA): TGTGCCAGCAGGACAAACTTATATCAGCCCCAGCATTTT. It yields the protein CASRTNLYQPQHF.

CDR3 region: CALSGGITYEQYF. In DNA, the CDR3 is TGTGCCTTATCGGGGGGGATCACCTACGAGCAGTACTTC. The gene calls are TRBV6-6 and TRBJ2-7, with 8 bases identical to TRBD2. V lost 11 bases and J lost 2; bases outside the gene matches: 8. The CDR3 sequence is 13 residues long. In germline, CDR1 is MNHNY, CDR2 SVGAGI (reference sequence).

This clone was seen a single time. The V call is TRBV12-3 or TRBV12-4, the J call TRBJ1-2, with 9 bases aligning to TRBD1. The CDR3 length is 12 residues. The junction had 1 base not matched to a gene; V was cut back by 6 bases and J by 5 bases. CDR3 sequence: CASRQGAYGYTF. The CDR3 DNA sequence: TGTGCCAGCAGACAGGGGGCTTATGGCTACACCTTC.

The chain carries TRBV7-9 and TRBJ2-2, with TRBD2 as a possible D gene (5 bases). V was cut by 8 bases and J by 1 base, with 17 bases left in between. CDR3 length: 16 residues. In germline, CDR1 is SEHNR, CDR2 FQNEAQ (reference sequence). The CDR3 DNA sequence: TGTGCCAGCGCGAGGGTGGCGCTAGAGAACACCGGGGAGCTGTTTTTT. Translation: CASARVALENTGELFF. The full variable domain, completed using reference TRBV7-9 and TRBJ2-2, is DTGVSQNPRHKITKRGQNVTFRCDPISEHNRLYWYRQTLGQGPEFLTYFQNEAQLEKSRLLSDRFSAERPKGSFSTLEIQRTEQGDSAMYLCASARVALENTGELFFGEGSRLTVL.

CDR3 nucleotide sequence: TGTGCCAGCAGTCAAAATCAGCCCCAGCATTTT. Amino acid sequence: CASSQNQPQHF. The genes are TRBV28 and TRBJ1-5; D is unclear. Germline V CDR1 and CDR2: MDHEN, SYDVKM. CDR3 length: 11 amino acids. The V end was cut by 5 bases, the J end by 4 bases, with 3 bases between.

This clone was counted once. In DNA form, the CDR3 reads TGTGCCATCAGTGATCATTTCAGGGGTAGTGAAAAACTGTTTTTT. As protein: CAISDHFRGSEKLFF. The chain carries TRBV10-3 and TRBJ1-4, with D maybe TRBD1 (6 bases). Per the germline V gene, CDR1 is ENHRY and CDR2 is SYGVKD. Trimming pared 3 bases from V and 7 bases from J, leaving 15 bases between. This CDR3 is 15 amino acids long.

V gene TRBV28 combines with J gene TRBJ2-1; 9 bases line up with TRBD1. This CDR3 has 16 residues. The germline gives CDR1 MDHEN, CDR2 SYDVKM. The V segment lost 1 base and the J segment 6 bases; nucleotides outside the gene matches: 7. The DNA for the CDR3 is TGTGCCAGCAGTTTATTTTGGGACAGGGATGGCAATGAGCAGTTCTTC. Translation gives CASSLFWDRDGNEQFF.

The chain links TRBV2 to TRBJ1-5; D perhaps matches TRBD1 (5 bases). Between the trimmed V and J ends, which lost 8 bases and 7 bases, there was a span of 18 bases. This CDR3 comprises 14 residues. In germline, CDR1 is SNHLY, CDR2 FYNNEI. The CDR3 loop is CASGPMGGEQPQHF. CDR3 nucleotides: TGTGCCAGCGGCCCAATGGGAGGGGAACAGCCCCAGCATTTT. The full variable domain, in which reference TRBV2 and TRBJ1-5 provide the parts outside the CDR3, is EPEVTQTPSHQVTQMGQEVILRCVPISNHLYFYWYRQILGQKVEFLVSFYNNEISEKSEIFDDQFSVERPDGSNFTLKIRSTKLEDSAMYFCASGPMGGEQPQHFGDGTRLSIL.

The chain carries TRBV29-1 and TRBJ1-1; 7 bases fit TRBD1. The J segment lost 0 bases and the V segment lost 8 bases, leaving 6 bases of the junction unmatched. The germline CDR1 and CDR2 sequences are SQVTM and ANQGSEA. This CDR3 spans 13 amino acids. Here the CDR3 reads CSTSTGMNTEAFF. CDR3 in DNA: TGCAGCACATCGACAGGGATGAACACTGAAGCTTTCTTT.

The CDR3 loop reads CASSYPQQSGLEQFF. The CDR3 coding sequence is TGTGCCAGCAGTTACCCACAGCAGAGCGGACTTGAGCAGTTCTTC. The genes are TRBV6-6 and TRBJ2-1; D is perhaps TRBD2 (5 bases). The V end was cut by 2 bases, the J end by 9 bases, with 17 bases between. CDR3 size: 15 residues. Germline V lookup: CDR1 MNHNY, CDR2 SVGAGI (reference sequence).